This TCR beta chain was retrieved from a study of cytomegalovirus exposure and HLA in healthy donors. The study's findings and limits: Per a later analysis, 18,000 or so TCR beta sequences showed association with HLA alleles at 0.05 false discovery rate.

The germline CDR1 and CDR2 sequences are SGHRS and YFSETQ. The V gene end was trimmed by 8 bases and the J gene end by 4 bases; junction bases not matched to a gene: 7. The CDR3 runs to 14 residues. About this clone: What it recognizes is unknown.

The primer mix had 60 Vbeta and 13 Jbeta primers. Clones were read by immunoSEQ multiplex PCR, and TCRdb kept only the in-frame ones, dropping some. Its table lists fewer than 150,000 clones. The V gene is TRBV5-1, the J gene TRBJ2-2; the match to TRBD1 covers 8 bases. The sample comprised PBMCs. The clonotype comes from a woman aged 55-75 years in good health and CMV-seronegative. The CDR3 bases are TGCGCCAGTTTGGACAGGGAATTCACCGGGGAGCTGTTTTTT. Amino acids: CASLDREFTGELFF.